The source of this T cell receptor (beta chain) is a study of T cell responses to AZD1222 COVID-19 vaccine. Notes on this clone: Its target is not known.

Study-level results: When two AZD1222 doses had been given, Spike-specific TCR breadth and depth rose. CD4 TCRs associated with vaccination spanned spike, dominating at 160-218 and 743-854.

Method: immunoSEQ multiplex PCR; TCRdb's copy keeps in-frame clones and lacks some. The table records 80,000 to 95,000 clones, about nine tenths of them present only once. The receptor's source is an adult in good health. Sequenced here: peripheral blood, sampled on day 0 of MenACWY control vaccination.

The CDR3 here is CASSWTSMDEQFF. CDR3 bases: TGTGCCAGCAGCTGGACTAGCATGGATGAGCAGTTCTTC. The chain couples TRBV11-1 to TRBJ2-1; 8 bases map to TRBD2. Germline V lookup: CDR1 SGHAT, CDR2 FQDESV (reference sequence). The CDR3 runs 13 residues. V gave up 4 bases and J gave up 8 bases; unmatched junction bases: 4.